Sequencing of this TCR beta chain was carried out in a study of blood T cell repertoires in COVID-19. At the level of the study: PBMCs, B-cell-depleted T cells, or T cells were the source of the cDNA or gDNA that made up the material.

Authors' data handling: From reference gene primer amplification, estimates of nucleated cell counts were derived. Only in-frame clones appear in the TCRdb table, and some are missing; sequencing was by immunoSEQ multiplex PCR. The V and J calls and clone size were taken over from that table, and D and trimming were inferred from the DNA. The sample has 230,000 or so clones, 80% to 90% seen once; the top ten hold under 4%. There are 17 residues in the CDR3. Trimming removed 4 bases from V and 0 bases from J; junction bases left unmatched: 9. The germline CDR1 and CDR2 sequences are LGHDT and YNNKEL (reference sequence). Self-reported history from a screening survey and questionnaire set each donor's cohort.

The source is a woman in her forties with acute COVID-19. Sequencing was performed on PBMCs or T cells enriched from blood (not recorded which). V is TRBV3-1 (or the pseudogene TRBV3-2) and J is TRBJ2-4, with 7 bases lining up with TRBD2. The CDR3 sequence is CASSPVLGGVAKNIQYF. The DNA of the CDR3 is TGTGCCAGCAGCCCTGTTTTGGGAGGGGTAGCCAAAAACATTCAGTACTTC.